This T cell receptor beta chain came from a study of OX40 agonist ivuxolimab in advanced cancers. The repertoire was sequenced with immunoSEQ multiplex PCR; TCRdb's copy has only in-frame clones and lacks some. The sample yields about 66,000 clones, about 90% seen once. The CDR3 consists of 15 residues. V shed 9 bases and J 0 bases; nucleotides not matched to a gene: 4. Germline V lookup: CDR1 LNHNV, CDR2 YYDKDF (reference sequence). The chain employs TRBV15 and TRBJ2-2, with TRBD1 matching over 10 bases. The sequences come from CD4+ or CD8+ T cells sorted from blood, collected in a trial of the OX40 agonist ivuxolimab. This TCR was sampled from an adult with an advanced solid tumor such as melanoma, head and neck, liver or kidney cancer. Here the CDR3 DNA reads TGTGCCACTGAGACAGGGGGCGCGAACACCGGGGAGCTGTTTTTT. Translation: CATETGGANTGELFF.